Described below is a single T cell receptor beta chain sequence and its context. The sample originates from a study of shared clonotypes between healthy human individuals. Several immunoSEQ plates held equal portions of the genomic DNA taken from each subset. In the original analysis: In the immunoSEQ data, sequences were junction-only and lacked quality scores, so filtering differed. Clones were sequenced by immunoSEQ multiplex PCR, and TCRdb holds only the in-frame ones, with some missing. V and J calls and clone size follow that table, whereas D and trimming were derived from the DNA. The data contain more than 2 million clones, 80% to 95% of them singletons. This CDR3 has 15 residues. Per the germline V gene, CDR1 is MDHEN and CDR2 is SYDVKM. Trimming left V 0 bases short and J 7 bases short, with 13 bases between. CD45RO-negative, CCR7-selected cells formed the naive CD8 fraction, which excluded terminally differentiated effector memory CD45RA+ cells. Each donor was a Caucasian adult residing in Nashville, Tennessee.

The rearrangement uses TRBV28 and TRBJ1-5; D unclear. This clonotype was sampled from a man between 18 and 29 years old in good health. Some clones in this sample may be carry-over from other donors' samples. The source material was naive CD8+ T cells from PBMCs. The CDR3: CASSLWPGGGQPQHF. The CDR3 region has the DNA TGTGCCAGCAGTTTATGGCCAGGTGGAGGCCAGCCCCAGCATTTT.